One TCR beta chain is described in this entry. This table comes from immunoSEQ multiplex PCR, and its TCRdb copy is limited to in-frame clones, with some not included. The sample carries about 96,000 clones, more than 85% recorded once. This record belongs to a study of control samples from healthy donors and cancer patients. This CDR3 has 14 residues. V was clipped by 6 bases and J by 2 bases, with 11 bases between them. The V gene's germline CDR1 is MNHEY and CDR2 SMNVEV (reference sequence). Sequenced sample: blood. V usage is TRBV27 and J usage is TRBJ2-1; D is undetermined. The receptor was isolated from a man aged 18 to 29 in good health. CDR3 bases: TGTGCCAGCAGCTCGAAATCCACCTACAATGAGCAGTTCTTC. Translating it yields CASSSKSTYNEQFF.